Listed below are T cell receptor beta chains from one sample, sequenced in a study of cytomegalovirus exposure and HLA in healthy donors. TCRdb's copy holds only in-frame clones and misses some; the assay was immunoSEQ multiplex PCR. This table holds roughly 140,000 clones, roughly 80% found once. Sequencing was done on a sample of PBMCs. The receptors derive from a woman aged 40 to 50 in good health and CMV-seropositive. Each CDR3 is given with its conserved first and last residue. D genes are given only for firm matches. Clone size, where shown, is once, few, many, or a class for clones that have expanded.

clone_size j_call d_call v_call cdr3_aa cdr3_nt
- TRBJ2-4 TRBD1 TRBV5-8 CASSLMPGTVAKNIQYF TGTGCCAGCAGCTTGATGCCCGGGACAGTAGCCAAAAACATTCAGTACTTC
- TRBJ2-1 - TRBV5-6 CASSFQGNEQFF TGTGCCAGCAGCTTTCAGGGAAATGAGCAGTTCTTC
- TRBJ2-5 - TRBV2 CASSEAAGAREETQYF TGTGCCAGCAGTGAAGCGGCAGGGGCGCGCGAAGAGACCCAGTACTTC
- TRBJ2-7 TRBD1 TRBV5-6 CASSEHRGPNRYEQYF TGTGCCAGCAGCGAACACAGGGGACCTAATCGTTACGAGCAGTACTTC
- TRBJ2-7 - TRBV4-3 CASSQVLTAQQYEQYF TGCGCCAGCAGCCAAGTCTTAACAGCACAACAGTACGAGCAGTACTTC
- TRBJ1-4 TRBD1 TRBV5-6 CASSLAGGTNEKLFF TGTGCCAGCAGCTTGGCAGGGGGAACTAATGAAAAACTGTTTTTT
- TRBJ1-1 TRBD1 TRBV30 CAGRQGRVSTEAFF TGTGCCGGCCGACAGGGGAGGGTGAGCACTGAAGCTTTCTTT
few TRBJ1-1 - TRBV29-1 CSVEKADTF TGCAGCGTTGAAAAGGCAGACACCTTT
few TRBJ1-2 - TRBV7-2 CASSPTVTQGFGYTF TGTGCCAGCAGCCCGACTGTGACCCAGGGTTTTGGCTACACCTTC
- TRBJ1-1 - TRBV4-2 CASSPGHQIVPEAFF TGTGCCAGCAGCCCGGGACATCAGATAGTCCCTGAAGCTTTCTTT
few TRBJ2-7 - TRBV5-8 CASSLSSSHEQYF TGTGCCAGCAGCTTGTCCTCTTCCCACGAGCAGTACTTC
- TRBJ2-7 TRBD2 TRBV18 CASSMGTSGNRVYWYEQYF TGTGCCAGCTCAATGGGGACTAGCGGGAACCGGGTGTATTGGTACGAGCAGTACTTC